This TCR beta chain was found in a study of PD-1 blockade in classical Hodgkin lymphoma. All patients relapsed after autologous stem cell transplantation, and brentuximab vedotin exposure varied. Complete response, partial response or progressive disease were the best responses. Some clones are missing from TCRdb's copy, which holds only in-frame ones; the method was immunoSEQ multiplex PCR. There are about 40,000 clones in the sample; 80% to 90% occur only once, and around 9.7% lies in the top ten. After removal of 4 bases from V and 4 bases from J, the junction contained 8 bases not matched to a gene. The germline CDR1 and CDR2 sequences are SNHLY and FYNNEI. This CDR3 is built from 16 residues.

The sequence came from a human donor with classical Hodgkin lymphoma. The chain recombines TRBV2 with TRBJ2-7; 12 bases are a match to TRBD2. Source: peripheral blood mononuclear cells (PBMCs), taken at baseline. The CDR3 DNA reads TGTGCCAGCAGTGCGTTCGGACTAGCGGGGTCGTACGAGCAGTACTTC. This encodes CASSAFGLAGSYEQYF. Filled out from reference TRBV2 and TRBJ2-7, the complete variable domain reads EPEVTQTPSHQVTQMGQEVILRCVPISNHLYFYWYRQILGQKVEFLVSFYNNEISEKSEIFDDQFSVERPDGSNFTLKIRSTKLEDSAMYFCASSAFGLAGSYEQYFGPGTRLTVT.